This T cell receptor beta chain was obtained from a study of identical twins' blood T cells. Trimming cost V 3 bases and J 4 bases; bases outside gene matches: 8. The CDR3 extends over 15 amino acids. Per germline, CDR1 KGHSH and CDR2 LQKENI. In its sample, this clonotype was seen many times. Libraries were made from RNA as TCR cDNA, using a modified protocol. TCRdb independently ran MiXCR on the 5' RACE reads; one entry per CDR3 protein. The sample lists fewer than 450,000 distinct CDR3 sequences; approximately 30% were seen once. The chain carries TRBV18 and TRBJ1-1; 7 bases map to TRBD1. This TCR derives from a woman aged 18 to 55 in good health. Sequenced: PBMCs. CDR3 loop: CASSPVGTGATEAFF. CDR3 coding DNA: TGTGCCAGCTCACCGGTGGGAACAGGGGCCACTGAAGCTTTCTTT.